Following are 11 T cell receptor beta chains from one sample sequenced in a study of blood T cell repertoires in COVID-19 (dated by TCRdb to the early 2020s). Library preparation used the immunoSEQ multiplex PCR assay. TCRdb took this table from immuneACCESS and kept in-frame rearrangements with V and J called. Such tables lack part of the clones; where checked against another copy, unresolved V genes explain under half of the gap, and the rest is unexplained. This sample lists over 200,000 clones; just over 85% were detected once. The biggest ten clones account for around a sixth of the sample. The sample taken for sequencing was PBMCs or T cells enriched from blood (not recorded which). Every receptor here comes from a man younger than 35 who had recovered from COVID-19.

The J gene is TRBJ2-2, the V gene TRBV2; a weak D match, TRBD1 (5 bases). In germline, CDR1 is SNHLY, CDR2 FYNNEI. The CDR3 runs to 14 residues. Trimming stripped 6 bases from V and 5 bases from J, with 13 bases between. In nucleotides, the CDR3 is TGTGCCAGCAGCAAAGACAGACTTACCGGGGAGCTGTTTTTT. It codes for CASSKDRLTGELFF.

The chain joins TRBV28 to TRBJ1-1; no clear D. CDR3 size: 11 residues. Germline V gene sequence: CDR1 MDHEN, CDR2 SYDVKM. V was trimmed by 6 bases and J by 5 bases, leaving 7 bases between them. This CDR3 reads CASSLLTEAFF. The CDR3, as DNA: TGTGCCAGCAGCCTCTTAACTGAAGCTTTCTTT. The full variable domain, its missing parts supplied by reference TRBV28 and TRBJ1-1, is DVKVTQSSRYLVKRTGEKVFLECVQDMDHENMFWYRQDPGLGLRLIYFSYDVKMKEKGDIPEGYSVSREKKERFSLILESASTNQTSMYLCASSLLTEAFFGQGTRLTVV.

J is TRBJ2-2 and V is TRBV28; tentative D call: TRBD2 (6 bases). The CDR3 sequence is 15 residues long. Germline V CDR1 and CDR2: MDHEN, SYDVKM. V was shortened by 2 bases and J by 0 bases, with 7 bases between the two germline ends. This CDR3 reads CASSLRGSNTGELFF. CDR3 DNA sequence: TGTGCCAGCAGTTTACGGGGGTCGAACACCGGGGAGCTGTTTTTT.

As regards this clone: This may arise from a read error, as a much more abundant clone is one base away. Different DNA sequences within this sample yield the same CDR3. This CDR3 reads CASSLAGGETQYF. As DNA, the CDR3 is TGCGCCAGCAGTTTAGCGGGAGGAGAGACCCAGTACTTC. The V call is TRBV10-1, the J call TRBJ2-5; 10 nucleotides match TRBD2. V was clipped by 5 bases and J by 4 bases; unmatched bases: 1. CDR1 is WNHNN and CDR2 is SYGVQD in the germline V gene (reference sequence). The CDR3 totals 13 residues.

The rearrangement uses TRBV10-3 and TRBJ1-6; TRBD1 is a possible D gene (6 bases). Germline V gene sequence: CDR1 ENHRY, CDR2 SYGVKD. Trimming took off 6 bases at V and 5 bases at J, with 11 bases between the two ends. The CDR3 totals 14 residues. In DNA form, the CDR3 reads TGTGCCATCAGGGGACACCAGAATAATTCACCCCTCCACTTT. The encoded protein is CAIRGHQNNSPLHF.

The chain combines TRBV5-1 with TRBJ1-1, with 7 bases that match TRBD1. Germline lookup yields CDR1 SGHRS and CDR2 YFSETQ. The CDR3 is 15 residues long. The V gene end was trimmed by 2 bases and the J gene end by 4 bases; junction bases not matched to a gene: 8. The CDR3: CASSFVGGSGTEAFF. CDR3 bases: TGCGCCAGCAGCTTCGTAGGGGGCTCGGGCACTGAAGCTTTCTTT. Using reference TRBV5-1 and TRBJ1-1 for the parts outside the CDR3, the full variable domain is KAGVTQTPRYLIKTRGQQVTLSCSPISGHRSVSWYQQTPGQGLQFLFEYFSETQRNKGNFPGRFSGRQFSNSRSEMNVSTLELGDSALYLCASSFVGGSGTEAFFGQGTRLTVV.

This clone was seen once. This chain links TRBV14 with TRBJ1-2, with D possibly matching TRBD1 (6 bases). This CDR3 spans 18 amino acids. Germline CDR1 reads SGHDN; CDR2 reads FVKESK. Trimming took 0 bases from V and 0 from J, leaving 17 bases between them. The CDR3 region has the DNA TGTGCCAGCAGCCAAGAGAGGGGGTCAGCACAATCTAACTATGGCTACACCTTC. Residues: CASSQERGSAQSNYGYTF.

This clone was picked up one time. This chain connects TRBV7-9 to TRBJ1-2; D uncertain. The CDR3 has 16 amino acids. Per germline, CDR1 SEHNR and CDR2 FQNEAQ (reference sequence). Trimming left V 7 bases short and J 2 bases short, with 20 bases between. The CDR3 sequence is CASTSGLARENYGYTF. In DNA form, the CDR3 reads TGTGCCAGCACCTCCGGGCTCGCGAGGGAAAACTATGGCTACACCTTC.

The genes are TRBV7-6 and TRBJ1-4, with D possibly matching TRBD1 (5 bases). V shed 0 bases and J shed 13 bases, with 9 bases lying between them. Germline CDR1 is SGHVS and CDR2 is FNYEAQ. The CDR3 runs 12 residues. CDR3 protein: CASSLAGVRLFF. The CDR3 bases are TGTGCCAGCAGCTTAGCAGGGGTTCGACTGTTTTTT.

This chain joins TRBV30 and TRBJ2-7; 9 bases fit TRBD2. The CDR3 is 14 residues long. V dropped 3 bases and J dropped 6; count of bases not matched to a gene: 9. CDR1 is GTSNPN and CDR2 is SVGIG in the germline V gene (reference sequence). The CDR3 is CAWRVGGGAGEQYF. Written as DNA, the CDR3 is TGTGCCTGGAGAGTTGGCGGGGGGGCCGGCGAGCAGTACTTC.

The V gene is TRBV5-1, the J gene TRBJ2-1, with 16 bases that match TRBD2. CDR1 and CDR2 (germline): SGHRS, YFSETQ. The ends lost 5 bases at V and 1 base at J; junction bases unmatched: 9. The CDR3 spans 19 residues. This CDR3 is CASRSIGTSGRGSYNEQFF. The CDR3 bases are TGCGCCAGCAGGTCGATAGGGACTAGCGGGAGGGGGTCCTACAATGAGCAGTTCTTC.